Listed below are T cell receptor beta chains from one sample, sequenced in a study of T-cell memory formation after mild COVID-19. TCRdb recomputed calls from the 5' RACE reads with MiXCR, one row per CDR3 protein. The data contain around 370,000 distinct CDR3 sequences, under 25% of them singletons. The sequenced sample was PBMCs or a T cell subset sorted from them (not recorded which). The source of these receptors is an adult woman who had mild COVID-19 (a few samples of this study predate the infection). Cell type and time point are not known. The CDR3 runs from the conserved cysteine through the conserved F or W. The D gene is left open where the match is weak. Only some rows state a clone size, as once, few, many or a class for expanded clones.

abundance: .; v_gene: TRBV19; j_gene: TRBJ2-2; d_gene: .; CDR3nt: TGTGCCAGTAGTATGACAGACGTCACCGGGGAGCTGTTTTTT; CDR3aa: CASSMTDVTGELFF
abundance: .; v_gene: TRBV15; j_gene: TRBJ2-3; d_gene: TRBD2; CDR3nt: TGTGCCACCAGCAGAAGAGTATTAGCGGGAGCGAGCACAGATACGCAGTATTTT; CDR3aa: CATSRRVLAGASTDTQYF
abundance: .; v_gene: TRBV20-1; j_gene: TRBJ1-6; d_gene: .; CDR3nt: TGCAGTGCTAGGGGGCCGGGGAAAGGCTCATATAATTCACCCCTCCACTTT; CDR3aa: CSARGPGKGSYNSPLHF
abundance: few; v_gene: TRBV6-5; j_gene: TRBJ2-5; d_gene: TRBD2; CDR3nt: TGTGCCAGCATCCCGCGGGGGGCGGGGGAGACCCAGTACTTC; CDR3aa: CASIPRGAGETQYF
abundance: few; v_gene: TRBV12-3/TRBV12-4; j_gene: TRBJ1-1; d_gene: TRBD1; CDR3nt: TGTGCCAGCAGGTTACCCGGGACAGGGTTGAACACTGAAGCTTTCTTT; CDR3aa: CASRLPGTGLNTEAFF
abundance: few; v_gene: TRBV7-6; j_gene: TRBJ2-5; d_gene: .; CDR3nt: TGTGCCAGCAGCCCCGCAGAGACCCAGTACTTC; CDR3aa: CASSPAETQYF
abundance: few; v_gene: TRBV20-1; j_gene: TRBJ1-6; d_gene: .; CDR3nt: TGCAGTGTCGGCTGGGGAGGGGCCAATTCACCCCTCCACTTT; CDR3aa: CSVGWGGANSPLHF
abundance: .; v_gene: TRBV29-1; j_gene: TRBJ2-7; d_gene: TRBD1; CDR3nt: TGCAGCGTTGTATTGACAGGGGAGTACGAGCAGTACTTC; CDR3aa: CSVVLTGEYEQYF
abundance: few; v_gene: TRBV30; j_gene: TRBJ2-3; d_gene: .; CDR3nt: TGTGCCTGGAGTGGGATCTTCACAGATACGCAGTATTTT; CDR3aa: CAWSGIFTDTQYF
abundance: few; v_gene: TRBV12-3/TRBV12-4; j_gene: TRBJ1-4; d_gene: TRBD1; CDR3nt: TGTGCCAGCAGCCGGGGGGGACAGAGTGAAAAACTGTTTTTT; CDR3aa: CASSRGGQSEKLFF
abundance: few; v_gene: TRBV12-3/TRBV12-4; j_gene: TRBJ2-6; d_gene: .; CDR3nt: TGTGCCAGCAGTTTAGAGTGGGGCGAACCCTCTGGGGCCAACGTCCTGACTTTC; CDR3aa: CASSLEWGEPSGANVLTF
abundance: few; v_gene: TRBV7-9; j_gene: TRBJ1-1; d_gene: TRBD1; CDR3nt: TGTGCCAGCAGCTTAGCGGGACAGGGCCGAACTGAAGCTTTCTTT; CDR3aa: CASSLAGQGRTEAFF
abundance: .; v_gene: TRBV5-4; j_gene: TRBJ2-3; d_gene: TRBD2; CDR3nt: TGTGCCAGCAGCTTGGCCGGGGGACTAGCAGACCTTTCTAGCACAGATACGCAGTATTTT; CDR3aa: CASSLAGGLADLSSTDTQYF
abundance: many; v_gene: TRBV18; j_gene: TRBJ2-6; d_gene: TRBD1; CDR3nt: TGTGCCAGCTCACCAAGGACAGGGTCCTTATCTGGGGCCAACGTCCTGACTTTC; CDR3aa: CASSPRTGSLSGANVLTF
abundance: few; v_gene: TRBV5-1; j_gene: TRBJ2-1; d_gene: TRBD1; CDR3nt: TGCGCCAGCAGCTTGGAGCGAGGGACAGGGCTAGACGATGAGCAGTTCTTC; CDR3aa: CASSLERGTGLDDEQFF
abundance: few; v_gene: TRBV3-1; j_gene: TRBJ2-5; d_gene: .; CDR3nt: TGTGCCAGCAGCCCTTCGCCTACGCGAGAGACCCAGTACTTC; CDR3aa: CASSPSPTRETQYF
abundance: few; v_gene: TRBV18; j_gene: TRBJ1-5; d_gene: .; CDR3nt: TGTGCCAGCTCACCAGGGTCCCAGAACAATCAGCCCCAGCATTTT; CDR3aa: CASSPGSQNNQPQHF
abundance: few; v_gene: TRBV6-5; j_gene: TRBJ1-1; d_gene: TRBD1; CDR3nt: TGTGCCAGCAGTTACTTGAGGACAGGGGGTGAGACTGAAGCTTTCTTT; CDR3aa: CASSYLRTGGETEAFF
abundance: .; v_gene: TRBV5-1; j_gene: TRBJ2-3; d_gene: .; CDR3nt: TGCGCCAGCAGCTTGACTATTCGGGAGAAGGGCACAGATACGCAGTATTTT; CDR3aa: CASSLTIREKGTDTQYF
abundance: few; v_gene: TRBV7-3; j_gene: TRBJ2-3; d_gene: TRBD2; CDR3nt: TGTGCCAGCAGCCCGAGGGGAGGGACCACAGATACGCAGTATTTT; CDR3aa: CASSPRGGTTDTQYF
abundance: few; v_gene: TRBV7-6; j_gene: TRBJ2-5; d_gene: .; CDR3nt: TGTGCCAGCAGCTTAACTCTGCTAGATTACGACTTC; CDR3aa: CASSLTLLDYDF
abundance: .; v_gene: TRBV6-6; j_gene: TRBJ1-1; d_gene: TRBD1; CDR3nt: TGTGCCAGCAGCCGAATCGGACAGGGGAAATCTTTCTTT; CDR3aa: CASSRIGQGKSFF
abundance: few; v_gene: TRBV12-3/TRBV12-4; j_gene: TRBJ2-1; d_gene: TRBD2; CDR3nt: TGTGCCAGCAGTCACCAACTAGCGGGGGGGCCCAATGAGCAGTTCTTC; CDR3aa: CASSHQLAGGPNEQFF
abundance: .; v_gene: TRBV3-1; j_gene: TRBJ1-4; d_gene: .; CDR3nt: TGTGCCAGCAGCCGGTCGGGACCTATGGGGGAAAAACTGTTTTTT; CDR3aa: CASSRSGPMGEKLFF
abundance: .; v_gene: TRBV19; j_gene: TRBJ1-4; d_gene: TRBD1; CDR3nt: TGTGCCAGTAGTATTTACCACCTCGTAGGGGGCGCTAATGAAAAACTGTTTTTT; CDR3aa: CASSIYHLVGGANEKLFF
abundance: .; v_gene: TRBV2; j_gene: TRBJ2-1; d_gene: TRBD2; CDR3nt: TGTGCCAGCAAGACTAGCGGCTTCTACAATGAGCAGTTCTTC; CDR3aa: CASKTSGFYNEQFF
abundance: .; v_gene: TRBV19; j_gene: TRBJ1-3; d_gene: .; CDR3nt: TGTGCCAGTAGTATCGCGGGAAACACCATATATTTT; CDR3aa: CASSIAGNTIYF
abundance: few; v_gene: TRBV24-1; j_gene: TRBJ2-5; d_gene: .; CDR3nt: TGTGCCACCAGTGATTTACCAGGCCTAAAAGAGACCCAGTACTTC; CDR3aa: CATSDLPGLKETQYF
abundance: .; v_gene: TRBV28; j_gene: TRBJ2-3; d_gene: .; CDR3nt: TGTGCCAGCAGCCTACAGGGCCGCACAGATACGCAGTATTTT; CDR3aa: CASSLQGRTDTQYF
abundance: few; v_gene: TRBV19; j_gene: TRBJ1-1; d_gene: .; CDR3nt: TGTGCCAGTAGTATAGTGGCAGGGGAAAACACTGAAGCTTTCTTT; CDR3aa: CASSIVAGENTEAFF
abundance: many; v_gene: TRBV25-1; j_gene: TRBJ2-6; d_gene: TRBD1; CDR3nt: TGTGCCAGCAGTTACAGGGGGTCGAAGGGCTCTGGGGCCAACGTCCTGACTTTC; CDR3aa: CASSYRGSKGSGANVLTF
abundance: .; v_gene: TRBV7-8; j_gene: TRBJ1-1; d_gene: TRBD1; CDR3nt: TGTGCCAGCAGCCCACAGGGGAATGCTGAAGCTTTCTTT; CDR3aa: CASSPQGNAEAFF
abundance: few; v_gene: TRBV12-3/TRBV12-4; j_gene: TRBJ1-1; d_gene: .; CDR3nt: TGTGCCAGCAGTTTAGCGCTCAGGGTGGCCACTGAAGCTTTCTTT; CDR3aa: CASSLALRVATEAFF
abundance: few; v_gene: TRBV20-1; j_gene: TRBJ2-1; d_gene: .; CDR3nt: TGCAGTGCTAGAATTCTGGGGCTTAAAGGGGAGCAGTTCTTC; CDR3aa: CSARILGLKGEQFF
abundance: .; v_gene: TRBV2; j_gene: TRBJ2-3; d_gene: TRBD1; CDR3nt: TGTGCCAGCAGTGAAGGACAGGGACGCACAGATACGCAGTATTTT; CDR3aa: CASSEGQGRTDTQYF
abundance: many; v_gene: TRBV15; j_gene: TRBJ2-7; d_gene: .; CDR3nt: TGTGCCACCAGCAGAGATCTGGGTCTCTACGAGCAGTACTTC; CDR3aa: CATSRDLGLYEQYF
abundance: many; v_gene: TRBV29-1; j_gene: TRBJ2-7; d_gene: .; CDR3nt: TGCAGCGTTGAAGGCCTTGGGCCGTCCAAGGCTGGGCAGCAGTACTTC; CDR3aa: CSVEGLGPSKAGQQYF
abundance: .; v_gene: TRBV28; j_gene: TRBJ2-5; d_gene: .; CDR3nt: TGTGCCAGCAGACTCCGACGGCTAGGTGAAGAGACCCAGTACTTC; CDR3aa: CASRLRRLGEETQYF
abundance: .; v_gene: TRBV6-2/TRBV6-3; j_gene: TRBJ2-2; d_gene: TRBD2; CDR3nt: TGTGCCAGCAGGACTAGCTTAGCCGGGGAGCTGTTTTTT; CDR3aa: CASRTSLAGELFF
abundance: .; v_gene: TRBV14; j_gene: TRBJ1-2; d_gene: .; CDR3nt: TGTGCCAGCAGCCACCTGCCTGGAGGGGAGGGCTATGGCTACACCTTC; CDR3aa: CASSHLPGGEGYGYTF
abundance: .; v_gene: TRBV7-2; j_gene: TRBJ2-7; d_gene: TRBD2; CDR3nt: TGTGCCAGCAGCGGAATAGCGGGAGTCATCCACGAGCAGTACTTC; CDR3aa: CASSGIAGVIHEQYF
abundance: .; v_gene: TRBV7-2; j_gene: TRBJ2-1; d_gene: .; CDR3nt: TGTGCCAGCAGCTTCCATTTCGGCTGGGGCGGGCTTACTGACAGGCAGTTCTTC; CDR3aa: CASSFHFGWGGLTDRQFF
abundance: .; v_gene: TRBV6-5; j_gene: TRBJ1-2; d_gene: TRBD1; CDR3nt: TGTGCCAGCAGTTACTCGATACCCCTCAGGGGGCAAGGCTACACCTTC; CDR3aa: CASSYSIPLRGQGYTF
abundance: .; v_gene: TRBV7-6; j_gene: TRBJ2-7; d_gene: .; CDR3nt: TGTGCCAGCAGCTTAGACGAAGGGGTCTACGAGCAGTACTTC; CDR3aa: CASSLDEGVYEQYF
abundance: .; v_gene: TRBV27; j_gene: TRBJ2-5; d_gene: .; CDR3nt: TGTGCCAGCAGTCCCCTTGGGGCGGCGAATCGGGCCCAGTACTTC; CDR3aa: CASSPLGAANRAQYF
abundance: .; v_gene: TRBV5-1; j_gene: TRBJ1-2; d_gene: TRBD1; CDR3nt: TGCGCCAGCAGCGTCGACAGGGGAGGGGAAGGCTACACCTTC; CDR3aa: CASSVDRGGEGYTF
abundance: .; v_gene: TRBV5-1; j_gene: TRBJ1-2; d_gene: TRBD1; CDR3nt: TGCGCCAGCAGCTCCACAGGGGGCGCGATCGGTTCTAACTATGGCTACACCTTC; CDR3aa: CASSSTGGAIGSNYGYTF
abundance: few; v_gene: TRBV11-3; j_gene: TRBJ2-1; d_gene: .; CDR3nt: TGTGCCAGCAGCTTTTCTAGGGAGCAGTTCTTC; CDR3aa: CASSFSREQFF
abundance: few; v_gene: TRBV29-1; j_gene: TRBJ2-1; d_gene: .; CDR3nt: TGCAGCGTTCCCACCAGGTACAATGAGCAGTTCTTC; CDR3aa: CSVPTRYNEQFF
abundance: few; v_gene: TRBV5-6; j_gene: TRBJ2-5; d_gene: .; CDR3nt: TGTGCCAGCAGCTCCCGGGACTGGGGGTACCAAGAGACCCAGTACTTC; CDR3aa: CASSSRDWGYQETQYF
abundance: many; v_gene: TRBV12-3/TRBV12-4; j_gene: TRBJ1-5; d_gene: .; CDR3nt: TGTGCCAGCAGTTTTAAGAGTGGCCAGCCCCAGCATTTT; CDR3aa: CASSFKSGQPQHF
abundance: .; v_gene: TRBV5-1; j_gene: TRBJ2-5; d_gene: TRBD2; CDR3nt: TGCGCCAGCAGCCCGGGAGGGCCGGGGGAGACCCAGTACTTC; CDR3aa: CASSPGGPGETQYF
abundance: .; v_gene: TRBV5-5; j_gene: TRBJ2-7; d_gene: .; CDR3nt: TGTGCCAGCAGCCCCGGAGGTCTAGCGAGCTCCTACGAGCAGTACTTC; CDR3aa: CASSPGGLASSYEQYF
abundance: few; v_gene: TRBV20-1; j_gene: TRBJ2-1; d_gene: TRBD2; CDR3nt: TGCAGTGCTAGAGACATGGGAGGGTTGAATGAGCAGTTCTTC; CDR3aa: CSARDMGGLNEQFF
abundance: few; v_gene: TRBV5-5; j_gene: TRBJ2-7; d_gene: TRBD2; CDR3nt: TGTGCCAGCAGCCAGTATCTCCTAGCGGGAGTCCACGAGCAGTACTTC; CDR3aa: CASSQYLLAGVHEQYF
abundance: few; v_gene: TRBV24-1; j_gene: TRBJ1-1; d_gene: TRBD1; CDR3nt: TGTGCCACCAGTGACTTGCGGGGACAGGGGAACACTGAAGCTTTCTTT; CDR3aa: CATSDLRGQGNTEAFF
abundance: few; v_gene: TRBV21-1; j_gene: TRBJ1-2; d_gene: .; CDR3nt: TGTGCCAGCAGACTCAAGACGGGAGGCGAAGGCTACACCTTC; CDR3aa: CASRLKTGGEGYTF